This T cell receptor (beta chain) derives from a study of vaccination and CD4 T cells after COVID-19. TCRdb called the PCR reads again in MiXCR, with one record for every CDR3 protein. The sample consists of 25,000 to 35,000 distinct CDR3 sequences, around 50% of them appearing once. This sample's time point: late sampling 161 to 241 days after vaccination in a few convalescent patients. Trimming removed 5 bases from V and 2 bases from J; junction bases left unmatched: 7. The germline gives CDR1 SGHTA, CDR2 FQGTGA. The CDR3 extends over 18 amino acids. The chain combines TRBV7-3 with TRBJ1-6; TRBD1 aligns across 12 bases. The sequence was collected from a human donor who had recovered from COVID-19. The material sequenced was CD4+ T cells from blood, taken about 7 months after SARS-CoV-2 vaccination. The CDR3 protein is CASSPRDRGRPYNSPLHF. CDR3 DNA sequence: TGTGCCAGCAGCCCCCGGGACAGGGGGCGCCCCTATAATTCACCCCTCCACTTT.